The source of this TCR beta chain is a study of neurological immune-mediated disorders. In this sample, this clonotype turned up many times. Synthesis of cDNA used 5'RACE (with 10-nucleotide random UMIs). Sequencing runs each generated in excess of 180 million TCR-beta sequences derived from 15-18 subjects. TCRdb processed the 5' RACE reads anew with MiXCR; each CDR3 protein has one entry. There are some 27,000 distinct CDR3 sequences in the sample; about 6.2% occur only once, and roughly 8.8% lies in the top ten. Losses at the gene ends were 4 bases for V and 0 bases for J; bases not matched to a gene: 7. From germline, CDR1 is SEHNR and CDR2 FQNEAQ (reference sequence). The CDR3 has 16 residues. Healthy controls consisted of blood bank volunteers in Maryland, USA.

The rearrangement links TRBV7-9 to TRBJ2-3; the match to TRBD1 covers 7 bases. The sequenced sample consisted of PBMCs. The TCR originated in a woman between 45 and 60 years old in good health. The CDR3 DNA reads TGTGCCAGCAGCTCCCTATGGACAGGTAGCACAGATACGCAGTATTTT. Its protein product is CASSSLWTGSTDTQYF.